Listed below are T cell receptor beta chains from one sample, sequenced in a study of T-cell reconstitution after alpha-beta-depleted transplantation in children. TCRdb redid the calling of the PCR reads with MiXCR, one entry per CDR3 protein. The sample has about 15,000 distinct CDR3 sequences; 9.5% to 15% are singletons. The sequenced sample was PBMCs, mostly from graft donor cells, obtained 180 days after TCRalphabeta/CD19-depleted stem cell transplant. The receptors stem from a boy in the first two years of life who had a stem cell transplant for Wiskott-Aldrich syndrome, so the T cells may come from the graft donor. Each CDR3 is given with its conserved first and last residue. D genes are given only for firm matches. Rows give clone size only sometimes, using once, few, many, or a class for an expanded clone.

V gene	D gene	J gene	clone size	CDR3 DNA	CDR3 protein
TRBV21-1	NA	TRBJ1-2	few	TGTGCCAGCAGCATAACGACAGGGGACTATGGCTACACCTTC	CASSITTGDYGYTF
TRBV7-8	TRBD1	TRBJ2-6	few	TGTGCCAGCAGCTCGACAGGGATTCTTGTCCCGTCGGGGGCCAACGTCCTGACTTTC	CASSSTGILVPSGANVLTF
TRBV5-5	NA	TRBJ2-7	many	TGTGCCAGCAGCTTGGTGGCAGGCCTCTACGAGCAGTACTTC	CASSLVAGLYEQYF
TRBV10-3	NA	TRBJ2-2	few	TGTGCCATCAGTGAGGTCCGAGCCGGGGAGCTGTTTTTT	CAISEVRAGELFF
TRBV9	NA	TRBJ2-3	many	TGTGCCAGCAGGGGGAGCACAGATACGCAGTATTTT	CASRGSTDTQYF
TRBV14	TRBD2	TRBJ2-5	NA	TGTGCCAGCAGCCAAGATAGCCGTAGCGGGGGGTACCAAGAGACCCAGTACTTC	CASSQDSRSGGYQETQYF
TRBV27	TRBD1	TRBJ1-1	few	TGTGCCAGCAGTTTCCTGGGACAGGGGCCCCACATAAACACTGAAGCTTTCTTT	CASSFLGQGPHINTEAFF
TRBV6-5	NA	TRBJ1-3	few	TGTGCCAGCAGTTCCATCGGTCCGTCTGGAAACACCATATATTTT	CASSSIGPSGNTIYF
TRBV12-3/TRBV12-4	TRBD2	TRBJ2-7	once	TGTGCCAGCAGCTTCACGGGCGGGAGGCCCACTATCTACGAGCAGTACTTC	CASSFTGGRPTIYEQYF
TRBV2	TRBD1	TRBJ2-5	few	TGTGCCAGCAGCCCTGACAGGGGGGAGACCCAGTACTTC	CASSPDRGETQYF
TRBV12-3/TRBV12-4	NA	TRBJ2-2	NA	TGTGCCAGTTTGGACGGACGGGCCAACACCGGGGAGCTGTTTTTT	CASLDGRANTGELFF
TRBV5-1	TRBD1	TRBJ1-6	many	TGCGCCAGCAGCAATCGACAGGGCGGTTCACCCCTCCACTTT	CASSNRQGGSPLHF
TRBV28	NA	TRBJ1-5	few	TGTGCCAGCATGGGGCAACAGGGACACAATCAGCCCCAGCATTTT	CASMGQQGHNQPQHF
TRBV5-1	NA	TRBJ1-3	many	TGCGCCAGCAGCTCAGGGAGCTCTGGAAACACCATATATTTT	CASSSGSSGNTIYF
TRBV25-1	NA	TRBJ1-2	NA	TGTGCCAGCAGTGAATATGGCAGAACTTTCTATGGCTACACCTTC	CASSEYGRTFYGYTF